This entry lists 17 T cell receptor beta chains sequenced from one sample in a study of technical replicates of blood from a few donors. The protocol was immunoSEQ multiplex PCR, while the TCRdb copy is restricted to in-frame clones and leaves out a portion. This table has about 72,000 clones, nearly 97% appearing once. The specimen sequenced was T cells isolated from PBMCs. The receptors come from a human donor in good health.

The chain carries TRBV6-5 and TRBJ1-1, with D possibly being TRBD1 (5 bases). The germline V gene has CDR1 MNHEY and CDR2 SVGAGI. The CDR3 totals 15 residues. V was clipped by 7 bases and J by 5 bases, with 20 bases between them. For the CDR3, the DNA is TGTGCCAGCACCTGGGGGGGTGGGAGGAGTACTGAAGCTTTCTTT. This gives the protein CASTWGGGRSTEAFF.

The chain has TRBV10-1 and TRBJ1-1; no clear D. V lost 5 bases and J lost 0, with 7 bases in between. This CDR3 spans 13 amino acids. Germline CDR1 and CDR2: WNHNN and SYGVQD (reference sequence). The CDR3 protein is CASSLGVNTEAFF. The CDR3 DNA reads as TGCGCCAGCAGTCTGGGAGTGAACACTGAAGCTTTCTTT.

This sequence joins TRBV27 and TRBJ1-2; the match to TRBD1 covers 12 bases. This CDR3 comprises 15 residues. The trim removed 4 bases at V and 8 bases at J, leaving 8 bases unmatched. Germline V gene sequence: CDR1 MNHEY, CDR2 SMNVEV (reference sequence). CDR3 coding DNA: TGTGCCAGCAGTTCACCGGGACAGGGGGCCTGGGGCTACACCTTC. Encoded protein: CASSSPGQGAWGYTF.

The gene calls are TRBV4-1 and TRBJ2-4, with 14 bases that match TRBD2. This CDR3 comprises 18 residues. Germline V gene data show CDR1 as MGHRA and CDR2 as YSYEKL. Trimming cost V 3 bases and J 9 bases; bases outside gene matches: 13. As DNA, the CDR3 is TGCGCCAGCAGCCATGGGACTAGCGGGAGTGGGGTTCAAGGCATTCAGTACTTC. It translates to CASSHGTSGSGVQGIQYF.

The chain couples TRBV5-1 to TRBJ1-2; the match to TRBD1 covers 7 bases. The length of the CDR3 is 18 residues. Germline V gene lookup returns CDR1 SGHRS and CDR2 YFSETQ. Trimming took 4 bases from V and 8 from J; bases not matched to a gene: 23. CDR3 DNA sequence: TGCGCCAGCAGCCGAACCGGGACAGAGGGACCTCTGAGTCGAGGCTACACCTTC. This sequence encodes CASSRTGTEGPLSRGYTF.

The CDR3 bases are TGCGCCAGCAGCCAAGGACCGGGACAGGGGGCGCATCAGCCCCAGCATTTT. This gives the protein CASSQGPGQGAHQPQHF. V and J are TRBV4-1 and TRBJ1-5, with 12 bases identical to TRBD1. This CDR3 contains 17 residues. CDR1 and CDR2 from the germline V gene are MGHRA and YSYEKL. The V gene end was trimmed by 1 base and the J gene end by 5 bases; junction bases not matched to a gene: 6.

The CDR3 DNA follows: TGTGCCAGTAGTATCCAGCGGGGGGGCTACAATGAGCAGTTCTTC. Translated: CASSIQRGGYNEQFF. This chain connects TRBV19 to TRBJ2-1; 10 bases map to TRBD2. CDR1 is LNHDA and CDR2 is SQIVND in the germline V gene (reference sequence). This CDR3 comprises 15 residues. V lost 3 bases and J lost 3; bases outside the gene matches: 2.

This rearrangement joins TRBV10-3 to TRBJ2-7; 11 bases are a match to TRBD2. The CDR3 consists of 17 residues. V lost 5 bases to trimming and J lost 6 bases; unmatched junction nucleotides: 15. CDR1 ENHRY and CDR2 SYGVKD come from the germline V gene. CDR3 nucleotides: TGTGCCATCAGTTACCACCTAGCGGGGGGAAGTAGTGGCGAGCAGTACTTC. The encoded protein is CAISYHLAGGSSGEQYF.

The chain is built from TRBV15 and TRBJ2-6; possibly TRBD1 for D (5 bases). V lost 0 bases to trimming and J lost 1 base, with 13 bases between them. Germline V gene sequence: CDR1 LNHNV, CDR2 YYDKDF (reference sequence). The CDR3 spans 18 residues. The CDR3 DNA reads as TGTGCCACCAGCAGAGAACAGGCAGGAATTTCTGGGGCCAACGTCCTGACTTTC. It specifies CATSREQAGISGANVLTF.

The J gene is TRBJ2-7, the V gene TRBV27, with D possibly TRBD2 on 6 matching bases. Germline assignment: CDR1 MNHEY and CDR2 SMNVEV (reference sequence). CDR3 size: 14 residues. V was pared by 3 bases and J by 2 bases, with 11 bases between. This CDR3 is CASSFGPGAYEQYF. CDR3 DNA sequence: TGTGCCAGCAGTTTTGGCCCGGGAGCCTACGAGCAGTACTTC.

V is TRBV30 and J is TRBJ1-2; 8 positions agree with TRBD1. CDR3 length equals 12 residues. CDR1 is GTSNPN, CDR2 SVGIG, per germline (reference sequence). The trim removed 2 bases at V and 13 bases at J, leaving 9 bases unmatched. CDR3 nucleotide sequence: TGTGCCTGGAGTAGCCCTGGACAGGGAAGCACCTTC. It codes for CAWSSPGQGSTF.

This rearrangement joins TRBV5-1 to TRBJ1-4; possible D gene TRBD1, 6 bases. From germline, CDR1 is SGHRS and CDR2 YFSETQ. CDR3 length equals 14 residues. Trimming shortened V by 2 bases and J by 4 bases, and 9 bases separated the two germline ends. As DNA, the CDR3 is TGCGCCAGCAGCTTCCGGGACAATAATGAAAAACTGTTTTTT. Residues: CASSFRDNNEKLFF.

The chain carries TRBV4-1 and TRBJ2-1, with D possibly being TRBD2 (6 bases). The V gene's germline CDR1 is MGHRA and CDR2 YSYEKL. V lost 4 bases and J 5 bases, leaving 12 bases between the germline ends. The CDR3 covers 14 residues. This CDR3 reads CASSLRGGDNEQFF. CDR3 sequence (DNA): TGCGCCAGCAGCCTTAGGGGCGGGGACAATGAGCAGTTCTTC.

This rearrangement joins TRBV28 to TRBJ2-7; the match to TRBD1 covers 8 bases. V was pared by 2 bases and J by 3 bases, with 12 bases of the junction left unmatched. CDR3 length equals 17 residues. Germline-derived CDR1 and CDR2 are MDHEN and SYDVKM. DNA for the CDR3: TGTGCCAGCAGTTTACTGAGAGGACAGGGCCCTTACTACGAGCAGTACTTC. Its translation is CASSLLRGQGPYYEQYF.

The chain recombines TRBV9 with TRBJ2-3, with TRBD2 matching 13 bases. V gave up 1 base and J gave up 2 bases; unmatched junction bases: 7. The CDR3 loop spans 18 amino acids. Germline assignment: CDR1 SGDLS and CDR2 YYNGEE. CDR3 in amino acids: CASSVSSGLAGATDTQYF. In DNA form, the CDR3 reads TGTGCCAGCAGCGTATCCTCTGGACTAGCGGGAGCCACAGATACGCAGTATTTT.

The rearrangement uses TRBV6-5 and TRBJ2-1; 10 bases are shared with TRBD1. This CDR3 is 15 amino acids long. Germline V gives CDR1 MNHEY, CDR2 SVGAGI. Losses at the gene ends were 6 bases for V and 6 bases for J; bases not matched to a gene: 8. DNA of the CDR3: TGTGCCAGCAGCCCGGGACAGGGGAGTTTCAATGAGCAGTTCTTC. This sequence encodes CASSPGQGSFNEQFF.

This clone occurred once. The CDR3 DNA follows: TGCGCCAGCAGCTTGGGGACAAGGGAACAGGCCGGGGAGCTGTTTTTT. Translated, it gives CASSLGTREQAGELFF. The J gene is TRBJ2-2, the V gene TRBV5-1; D perhaps matches TRBD1 (5 bases). Per germline, CDR1 SGHRS and CDR2 YFSETQ. The CDR3 loop spans 16 amino acids. V lost 0 bases and J lost 6, with 15 bases in between. The variable domain in full, with the rest retrieved from reference TRBV5-1 and TRBJ2-2, is KAGVTQTPRYLIKTRGQQVTLSCSPISGHRSVSWYQQTPGQGLQFLFEYFSETQRNKGNFPGRFSGRQFSNSRSEMNVSTLELGDSALYLCASSLGTREQAGELFFGEGSRLTVL.